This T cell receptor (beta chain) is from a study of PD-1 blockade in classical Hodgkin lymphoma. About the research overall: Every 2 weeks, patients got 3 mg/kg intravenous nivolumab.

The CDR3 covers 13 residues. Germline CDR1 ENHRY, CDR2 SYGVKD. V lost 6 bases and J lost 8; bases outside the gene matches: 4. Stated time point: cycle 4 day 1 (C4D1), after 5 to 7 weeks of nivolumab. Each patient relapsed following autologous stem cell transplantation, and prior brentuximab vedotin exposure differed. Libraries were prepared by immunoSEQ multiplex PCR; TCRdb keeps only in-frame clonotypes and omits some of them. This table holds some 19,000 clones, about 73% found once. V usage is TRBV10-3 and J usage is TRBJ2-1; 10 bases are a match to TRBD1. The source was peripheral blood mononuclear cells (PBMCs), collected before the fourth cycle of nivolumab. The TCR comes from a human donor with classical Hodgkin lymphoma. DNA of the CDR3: TGTGCCATCAGCGGACAGGGGGGCGATGAGCAGTTCTTC. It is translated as CAISGQGGDEQFF.